A selection of T cell receptor beta chains follows, all from one sample in a study of T cell repertoires in cytomegalovirus infection. These TCRs are of unknown antigen specificity. Via MiXCR, TCRdb re-called the reads, giving one row per CDR3 protein. The sample includes fewer than 1,000,000 distinct CDR3 sequences, roughly 30% of them seen just once. The material was cultured CD8+ T cells from PBMCs, obtained from culture after CMV antigen stimulation. Every receptor here comes from a human donor in good health (CMV status not recorded). Some clones in this sample may be carry-over from other donors' samples. Both conserved end residues are trimmed from each CDR3.

v_gene	j_gene	CDR3aa
TRBV7-3	TRBJ2-2	ASSPLAAGAGELF
TRBV28	TRBJ2-3	ASSPISPPFLAGGRVDTQY
TRBV7-9	TRBJ2-7	ASSSLQGSYEQY
TRBV7-9	TRBJ2-7	ASSLRDSGNYEQY
TRBV6-8	TRBJ2-2	ASTWGTGGSGRTGELF
TRBV19	TRBJ2-5	ASRGTSGGDRETQY
TRBV7-9	TRBJ2-2	ASSPTITGELF
TRBV6-2/TRBV6-3	TRBJ1-1	ASSSSGTQVGGTEAF
TRBV7-9	TRBJ1-1	ASSPEGEVPEAF
TRBV7-8	TRBJ1-2	ASSSGTGAHNYGYT
TRBV6-2/TRBV6-3	TRBJ2-2	ASQTGNTGELF
TRBV19	TRBJ1-1	ASSTDRGMENTEAF